This T cell receptor (beta chain) was identified in a study of cytomegalovirus exposure and HLA in healthy donors. This PCR relied on a set of 60 Vbeta primers and 13 Jbeta primers. Profiling relied on immunoSEQ multiplex PCR, and the TCRdb table lists in-frame clones only, not all of them. Among fewer than 200,000 clones listed, about 80% were seen once. In the case of this clone: Its specificity is unknown.

CDR1 and CDR2 (germline): LNHDA, SQIVND (reference sequence). This CDR3 region has 17 residues. Trimming cost V 3 bases and J 3 bases, with 20 bases left between them. Study-wide findings and caveats: A missense variant in DCLRE1C was later tied to TCR beta V- and J-gene trimming.

The TCR comes from a man aged 18 to 29 in good health and CMV-seropositive. Sequencing was done on a sample of PBMCs. V and J are TRBV19 and TRBJ1-2; no reliable D call. The CDR3 DNA reads as TGTGCCAGTAGTATTAGCGCTTGGAGGGAGGTGGACTATGGCTACACCTTC. Protein product: CASSISAWREVDYGYTF.